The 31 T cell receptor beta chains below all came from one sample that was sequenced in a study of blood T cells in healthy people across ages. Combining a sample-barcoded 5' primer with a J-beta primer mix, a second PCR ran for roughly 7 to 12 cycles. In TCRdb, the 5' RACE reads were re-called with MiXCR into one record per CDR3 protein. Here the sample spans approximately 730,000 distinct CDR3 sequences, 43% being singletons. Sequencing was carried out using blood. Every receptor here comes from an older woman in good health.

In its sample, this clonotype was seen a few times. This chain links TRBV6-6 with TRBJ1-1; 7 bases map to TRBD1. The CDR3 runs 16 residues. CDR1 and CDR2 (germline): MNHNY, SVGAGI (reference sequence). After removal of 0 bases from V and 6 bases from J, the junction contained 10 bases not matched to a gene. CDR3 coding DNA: TGTGCCAGCAGTTACTCCCCGAGCTCCGACAGGGCTGAAGCTTTCTTT. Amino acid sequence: CASSYSPSSDRAEAFF.

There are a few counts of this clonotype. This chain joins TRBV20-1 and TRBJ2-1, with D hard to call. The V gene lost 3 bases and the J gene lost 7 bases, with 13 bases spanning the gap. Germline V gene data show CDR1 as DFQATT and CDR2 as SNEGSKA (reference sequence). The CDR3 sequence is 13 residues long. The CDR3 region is CSARIHSENEQFF. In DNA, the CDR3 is TGCAGTGCTAGGATACACAGTGAAAATGAGCAGTTCTTC.

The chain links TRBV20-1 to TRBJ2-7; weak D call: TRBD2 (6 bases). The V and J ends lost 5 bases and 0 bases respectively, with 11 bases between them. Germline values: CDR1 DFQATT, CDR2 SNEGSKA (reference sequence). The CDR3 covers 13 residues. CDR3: CSAGRTDSYEQYF. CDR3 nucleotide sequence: TGCAGTGCTGGGAGGACTGACTCCTACGAGCAGTACTTC.

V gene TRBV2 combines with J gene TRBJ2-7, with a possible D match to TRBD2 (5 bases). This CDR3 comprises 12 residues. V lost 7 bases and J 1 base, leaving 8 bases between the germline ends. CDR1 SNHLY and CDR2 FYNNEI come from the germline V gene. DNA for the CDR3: TGTGCCAGCAAGGAGGAATCCTACGAGCAGTACTTC. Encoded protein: CASKEESYEQYF.

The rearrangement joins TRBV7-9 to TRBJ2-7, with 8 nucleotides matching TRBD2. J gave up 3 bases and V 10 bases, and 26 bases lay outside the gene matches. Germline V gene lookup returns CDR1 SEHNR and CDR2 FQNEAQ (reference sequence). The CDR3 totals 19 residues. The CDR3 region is CAIESGTSNPWVRNYEQYF. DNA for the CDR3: TGTGCCATTGAATCCGGGACTAGTAACCCCTGGGTTCGGAACTACGAGCAGTACTTC.

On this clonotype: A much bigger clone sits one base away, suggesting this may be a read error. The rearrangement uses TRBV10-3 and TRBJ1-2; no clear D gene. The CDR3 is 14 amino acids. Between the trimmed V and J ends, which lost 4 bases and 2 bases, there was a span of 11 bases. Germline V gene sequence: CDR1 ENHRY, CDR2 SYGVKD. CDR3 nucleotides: TGTGCCATCAGTGCTGGCGAACTCAACTATGGCTACACCTTC. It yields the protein CAISAGELNYGYTF.

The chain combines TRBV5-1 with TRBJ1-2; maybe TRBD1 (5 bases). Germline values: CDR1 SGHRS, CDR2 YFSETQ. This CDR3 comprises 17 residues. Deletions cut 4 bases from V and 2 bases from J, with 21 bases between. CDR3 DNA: TGCGCCAGCAGCCCGACAGACACCTGGAAATTGAACTATGGCTACACCTTC. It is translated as CASSPTDTWKLNYGYTF.

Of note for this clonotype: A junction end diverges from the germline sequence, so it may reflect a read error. Here the CDR3 DNA reads TGCGCCAGCAGCTTGGCCGATCCTGGGAACACCATATATTTT. Translated: CASSLADPGNTIYF. The genes are TRBV5-1 and TRBJ1-3; D unresolved. CDR3 length: 14 residues. In germline, CDR1 is SGHRS, CDR2 YFSETQ.

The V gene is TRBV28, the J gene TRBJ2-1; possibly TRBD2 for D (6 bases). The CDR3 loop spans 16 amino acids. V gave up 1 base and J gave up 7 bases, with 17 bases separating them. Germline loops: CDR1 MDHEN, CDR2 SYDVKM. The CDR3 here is CASSLSPFSGRNEQFF. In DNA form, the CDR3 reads TGTGCCAGCAGTTTATCCCCCTTTAGCGGAAGGAATGAGCAGTTCTTC.

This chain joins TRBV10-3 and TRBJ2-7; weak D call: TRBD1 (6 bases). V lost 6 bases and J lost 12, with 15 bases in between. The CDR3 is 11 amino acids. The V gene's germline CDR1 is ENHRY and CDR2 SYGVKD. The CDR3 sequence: CAISPGETRYF. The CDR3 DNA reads TGTGCCATCAGCCCAGGGGAGACCCGGTACTTC.

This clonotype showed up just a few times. The CDR3: CASSYPTGLTNQPQHF. In DNA, the CDR3 is TGTGCCAGCAGTTACCCGACAGGCCTAACAAATCAGCCCCAGCATTTT. The chain carries TRBV6-2 or TRBV6-3 and TRBJ1-5; tentative D call: TRBD1 (6 bases). CDR3 length: 16 amino acids. Between the trimmed V and J ends, which lost 2 bases and 4 bases, there was a span of 15 bases. Germline V lookup: CDR1 MNHEY, CDR2 SVGEGT.

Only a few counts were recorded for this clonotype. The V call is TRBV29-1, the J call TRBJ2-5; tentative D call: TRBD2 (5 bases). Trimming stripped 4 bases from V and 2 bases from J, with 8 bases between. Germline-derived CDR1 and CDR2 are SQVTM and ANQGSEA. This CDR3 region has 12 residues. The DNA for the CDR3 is TGCAGCGTTGGAGGGTTTCAAGAGACCCAGTACTTC. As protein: CSVGGFQETQYF.

Here the CDR3 DNA reads TGTGCCATCACAGCAGGCATGAACACTGAAGCTTTCTTT. Residues: CAITAGMNTEAFF. The genes are TRBV10-3 and TRBJ1-1; D unresolved. The germline V gene has CDR1 ENHRY and CDR2 SYGVKD. The V end was cut by 7 bases, the J end by 0 bases, with 9 bases between. The CDR3 extends over 13 amino acids.

CDR3 amino acids: CASSQEGWEAFF. The CDR3 nucleotides read TGCGCCAGCAGCCAAGAAGGGTGGGAGGCTTTCTTT. The chain uses TRBV4-1 and TRBJ1-1; D gene unclear. The germline V and J ends were trimmed by 0 bases and 11 bases, with 10 bases remaining between them. CDR3 length: 12 residues. Germline CDR1 and CDR2: MGHRA and YSYEKL.

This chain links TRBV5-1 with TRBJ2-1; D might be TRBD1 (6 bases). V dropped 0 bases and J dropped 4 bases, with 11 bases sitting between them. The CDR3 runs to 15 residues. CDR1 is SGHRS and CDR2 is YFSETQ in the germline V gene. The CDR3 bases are TGCGCCAGCAGCTTGGACAGGGAAAATTACAATGAGCAGTTCTTC. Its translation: CASSLDRENYNEQFF.

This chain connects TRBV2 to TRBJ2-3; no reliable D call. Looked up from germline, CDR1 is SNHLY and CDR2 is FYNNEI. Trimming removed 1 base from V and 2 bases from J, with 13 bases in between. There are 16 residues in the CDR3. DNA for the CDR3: TGTGCCAGCAGTGAAGGGAAGGTTGCCGACACAGATACGCAGTATTTT. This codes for CASSEGKVADTDTQYF.

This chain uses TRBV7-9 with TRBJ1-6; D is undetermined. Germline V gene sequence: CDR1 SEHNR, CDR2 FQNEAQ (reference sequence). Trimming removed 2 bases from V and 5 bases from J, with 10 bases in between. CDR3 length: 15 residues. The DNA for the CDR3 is TGTGCCAGCAGCTTACTGCAGGACGATAATTCACCCCTCCACTTT. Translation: CASSLLQDDNSPLHF.

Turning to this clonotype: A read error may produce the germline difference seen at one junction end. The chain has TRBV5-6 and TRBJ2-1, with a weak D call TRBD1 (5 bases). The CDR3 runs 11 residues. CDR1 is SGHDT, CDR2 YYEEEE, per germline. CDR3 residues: CDQGPYKEQFF. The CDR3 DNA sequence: TGTGACCAGGGTCCCTACAAGGAGCAGTTCTTC.

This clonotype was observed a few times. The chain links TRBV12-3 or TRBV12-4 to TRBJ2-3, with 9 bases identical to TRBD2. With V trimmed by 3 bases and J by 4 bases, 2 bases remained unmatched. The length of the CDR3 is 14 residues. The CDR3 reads CASSFERGADTQYF. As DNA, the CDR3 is TGTGCCAGCAGTTTTGAGCGGGGGGCAGATACGCAGTATTTT.

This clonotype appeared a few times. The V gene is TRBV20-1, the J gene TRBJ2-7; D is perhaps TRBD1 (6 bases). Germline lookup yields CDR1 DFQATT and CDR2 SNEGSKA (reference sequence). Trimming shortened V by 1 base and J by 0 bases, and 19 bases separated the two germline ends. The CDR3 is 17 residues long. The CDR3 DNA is TGCAGTGCTAGAGCGGAGAGAACGGACAGCCTCTCCTACGAGCAGTACTTC. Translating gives CSARAERTDSLSYEQYF.

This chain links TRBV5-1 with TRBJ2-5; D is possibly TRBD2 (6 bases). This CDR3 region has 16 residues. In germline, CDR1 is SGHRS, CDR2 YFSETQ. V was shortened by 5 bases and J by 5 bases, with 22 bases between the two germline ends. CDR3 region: CASRGNGAGPEETQYF. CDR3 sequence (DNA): TGCGCCAGCAGGGGGAATGGGGCGGGACCAGAGGAGACCCAGTACTTC.

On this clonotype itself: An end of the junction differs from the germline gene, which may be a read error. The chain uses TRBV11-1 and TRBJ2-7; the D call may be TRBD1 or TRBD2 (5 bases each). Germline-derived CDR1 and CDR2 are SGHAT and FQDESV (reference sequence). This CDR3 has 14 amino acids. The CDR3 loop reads CASSSGRSSDEQYF. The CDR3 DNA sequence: TGTGCCAGCAGCTCGGGGCGGTCCTCCGACGAGCAGTACTTC.

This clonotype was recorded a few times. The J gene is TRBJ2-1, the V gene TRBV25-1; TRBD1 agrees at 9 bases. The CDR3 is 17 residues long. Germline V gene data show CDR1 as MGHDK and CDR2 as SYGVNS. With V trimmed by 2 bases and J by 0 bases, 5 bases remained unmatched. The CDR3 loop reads CASSEDLDRGSYNEQFF. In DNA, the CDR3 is TGTGCCAGCAGTGAAGACCTGGACAGGGGCTCCTACAATGAGCAGTTCTTC.

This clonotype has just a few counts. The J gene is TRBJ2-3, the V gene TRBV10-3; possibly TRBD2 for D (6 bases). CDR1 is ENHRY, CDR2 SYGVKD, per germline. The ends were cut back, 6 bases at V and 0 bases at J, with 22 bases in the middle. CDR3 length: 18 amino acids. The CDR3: CAIRNGGWPGASTDTQYF. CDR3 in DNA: TGTGCCATCAGGAACGGAGGGTGGCCCGGCGCTAGCACAGATACGCAGTATTTT.

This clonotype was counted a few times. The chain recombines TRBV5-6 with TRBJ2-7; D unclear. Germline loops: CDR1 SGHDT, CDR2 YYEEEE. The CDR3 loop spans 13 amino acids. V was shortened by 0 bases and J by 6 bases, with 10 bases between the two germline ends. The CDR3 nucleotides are TGTGCCAGCAGCTTGGCAGGTGTGTTCGAGCAGTACTTC. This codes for CASSLAGVFEQYF.

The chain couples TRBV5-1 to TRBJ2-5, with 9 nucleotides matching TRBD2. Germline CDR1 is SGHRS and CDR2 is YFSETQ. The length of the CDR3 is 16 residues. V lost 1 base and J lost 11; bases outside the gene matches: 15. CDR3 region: CASSLFAGGPLSEQYF. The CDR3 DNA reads TGCGCCAGCAGCTTGTTCGCGGGAGGGCCTTTGAGTGAGCAGTACTTC.

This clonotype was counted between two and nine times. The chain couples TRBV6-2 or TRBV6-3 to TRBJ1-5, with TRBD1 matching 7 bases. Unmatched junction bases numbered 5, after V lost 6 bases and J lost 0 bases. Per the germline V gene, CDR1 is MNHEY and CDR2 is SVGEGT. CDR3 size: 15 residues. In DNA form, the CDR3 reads TGTGCCAGCAGCCGGGACAGTTTTAGCAATCAGCCCCAGCATTTT. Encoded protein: CASSRDSFSNQPQHF.

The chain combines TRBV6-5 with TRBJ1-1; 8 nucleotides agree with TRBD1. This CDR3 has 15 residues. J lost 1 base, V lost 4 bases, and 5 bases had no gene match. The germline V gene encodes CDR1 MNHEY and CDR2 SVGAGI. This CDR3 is CASSWATGANTEAFF. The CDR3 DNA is TGTGCCAGCAGTTGGGCGACAGGGGCGAACACTGAAGCTTTCTTT.

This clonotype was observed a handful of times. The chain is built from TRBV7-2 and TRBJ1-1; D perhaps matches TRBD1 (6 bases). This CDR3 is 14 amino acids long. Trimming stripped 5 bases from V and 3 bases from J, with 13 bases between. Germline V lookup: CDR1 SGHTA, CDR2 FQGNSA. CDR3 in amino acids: CASSQLTGYTEAFF. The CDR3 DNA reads TGTGCCAGCAGCCAACTAACAGGGTACACTGAAGCTTTCTTT.

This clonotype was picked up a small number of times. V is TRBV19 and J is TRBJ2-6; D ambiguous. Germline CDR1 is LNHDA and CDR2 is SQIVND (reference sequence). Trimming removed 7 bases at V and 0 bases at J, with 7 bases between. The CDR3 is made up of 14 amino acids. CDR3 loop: CASKQSSGANVLTF. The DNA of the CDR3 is TGTGCCAGTAAACAAAGCTCTGGGGCCAACGTCCTGACTTTC.

CDR3: CSARDPWTSGRETQYF. Here the CDR3 DNA reads TGCAGTGCTAGAGATCCCTGGACTAGCGGGAGAGAGACCCAGTACTTC. This rearrangement joins TRBV20-1 to TRBJ2-7, with TRBD2 matching over 13 bases. The J call may be wrong; the DNA end is better matched by TRBJ2-5. Germline lookup yields CDR1 DFQATT and CDR2 SNEGSKA (reference sequence). CDR3 length equals 16 residues.